The entry below gives a single TCR beta chain sequence along with its context. The antigen remains undetermined. The time point here: peripheral blood 6 weeks after treatment start. This sample is drawn from a study of PD-L1 blockade in urothelial cancer. Overall study context: Between 0 and 3 chemotherapy regimens preceded treatment for each patient. Broader study findings: In blood sampled pretreatment, TCR clonality below the median predicted better survival.

Some clones are missing from TCRdb's copy, which holds only in-frame ones; the method was immunoSEQ multiplex PCR. In the table there are about 120,000 clones, approximately 90% of which are singletons. V was clipped by 0 bases and J by 4 bases, with 4 bases between them. The CDR3 has 12 residues. CDR1 MNHNS and CDR2 SASEGT come from the germline V gene. V gene TRBV6-1 combines with J gene TRBJ2-7; D not resolved. Sequencing was performed on PBMCs, taken around atezolizumab (anti-PD-L1) treatment. This sequence originates from a man between 60 and 75 years old with urothelial cancer. CDR3 nucleotide sequence: TGTGCCAGCAGTGAAGCTAAATACGAGCAGTACTTC. It yields the protein CASSEAKYEQYF.